This entry features one TCR beta chain sequence. This clone was detected a few times. Its antigen remains unidentified. Read data end 3 residues before the CDR3 end; the end is taken from the germline J gene. Diagnosis of CVID followed standard criteria, namely serum IgG, IgA and/or IgM below the normal range together with specific antibody deficiency. There were over 40 subjects in the CVID group (29 male and some 15 female), ranging in age from roughly 8 to 64 years, with a mean age of roughly 40. Both CVID patients and healthy controls were predominantly of Caucasian heritage. All CVID subjects had received replacement immunoglobulin therapy for at least one year at the time of study participation. No CVID subject was ill or taking immunomodulatory or immunosuppressive medication when blood was collected. Heparinized peripheral whole blood samples of about 4.5 to 9 ml were collected from each donor. Genomic DNA from adults with common variable immune deficiency (CVID) and from healthy adult controls was used for sequencing of TCRbeta CDR3 repertoires. To isolate peripheral blood mononuclear cells, diluted blood was subjected to density centrifugation over Hypaque 1077 or Ficoll-Paque. Genomic DNA was obtained from unsorted mononuclear cells through either Qiagen column purification or a centrifugation-based method.

V lost 3 bases and J lost 4 bases, and the count of bases not matched to a germline gene is 2. The germline V gene (reference sequence) sets CDR1 to SEHNR and CDR2 to FQNEAQ. Including cysteine and phenylalanine, the CDR3 has 14 amino acids. The 33 bases shown cover part of the CDR3, and their frame starts at base 1. For sequencing, equivalent amounts of genomic DNA were input from CVID and control samples. For every sample, a 60 bp segment covering the rearranged TCRbeta CDR3 region was amplified and then sequenced. The immunoSEQ assay, a bias-corrected multiplex PCR with high-throughput sequencing, was employed for TCRbeta amplification. The study's processing was this. Each unique nucleotide sequence was treated as a clone and annotated with V, D and J genes, copy number and frequency. Sequences were labeled productive if in frame, and non-productive if out of frame or containing stop codons. As previously described, clonality was calculated on the basis of Shannon's entropy. Mean CDR3 Kyte-Doolittle hydropathy was derived from the predicted amino acid sequences of productive clones. Scaled V gene usage was hierarchically clustered using Manhattan distance and complete linkage with the R hclust function. To assess clone sharing by CDR3 amino acid sequence, 12 repertoires per group were resampled over 100 rounds. Repertoires were searched for approximately 70 published EBV-specific and around 230 published CMV-specific TCRbeta sequences. A couple of CVID samples that yielded fewer than 10,000 sequences were excluded from the analysis, so approximately 38 CVID repertoires were retained. TCRdb took over this immuneACCESS table, retaining in-frame rearrangements with V and J assigned. Such tables are incomplete; in checked studies, under half of the missing clones stem from an unresolved V gene, and the remainder is unexplained. For V, J and clone size, that table is used; D and trimming come from the DNA. With 15,000 to 20,000 clones recorded, this sample contains no clone counted only once. Roughly 7% of the sample goes to the ten largest clones.

The sample is drawn from a study of T cell clonality in common variable immunodeficiency (dated by TCRdb to about 2015). Broader findings and caveats from the paper: Differences among patients in the CVID cohort limited the correlations between repertoire features and clinical complications. CVID TCRbeta sequences reportedly showed fewer deletions and N-nucleotide insertions and lacked highly modified clones with 13 or more V deletions. Fewer TCRbeta clones were shared among CVID subjects than among healthy controls (p < 0.0001). Even though DNA input was the same, control samples had an average of about 80,000 unique sequences each, compared with approximately 30,000 in CVID samples. According to the authors, finding the cause of the higher clonality in CVID would require sequencing the repertoires of T cell subpopulations. TCRbeta clonality was higher in CVID subjects than in healthy controls (t-test p = 0.018), and the increase was most characteristic of about a third of subjects.

This clonotype was sampled from a human donor with common variable immunodeficiency. The rearrangement joined TRBV7-9 to TRBJ2-5; TRBD2 fits 10 bases in the junction. Specimen: peripheral blood mononuclear cells. The CDR3 protein sequence reads: CASSLSGGVETQYF. The CDR3 bases that were read are TGTGCCAGCAGCTTGAGCGGGGGGGTAGAGACC.